These T cell receptor beta chains were read from a single sample in a study of regulatory T cells in long-lasting Graves disease. TCRdb re-called the multiplex PCR reads with MiXCR, one entry per CDR3 protein. Here the sample spans about 620,000 distinct CDR3 sequences, roughly 15% being singletons. These data were also filed under a second study, of T cells in Graves' hyperthyroidism and ophthalmopathy.

This material consisted of peripheral blood mononuclear cells (PBMCs), taken at new diagnosis, from a patient treated with antithyroid drugs. Receptor source: a woman aged 25 to 45 with Graves disease. The CDR3 runs from the conserved cysteine through the conserved F or W. The D gene is left open where the match is weak. Clone size, where shown, is once, few, many, or a class for clones that have expanded.

D	J	V	size	DNA	CDR3
TRBD2	TRBJ2-5	TRBV6-2/TRBV6-3	many	TGTGCCAGCAGAGATCGAACTAGCGGGAGAGGGAAGGAGACCCAGTACTTC	CASRDRTSGRGKETQYF
TRBD1	TRBJ1-1	TRBV19	many	TGTGCCAGTAAAGACAGGGAAAGGGGCACTGAAGCTTTCTTT	CASKDRERGTEAFF
NA	TRBJ1-2	TRBV20-1	NA	TGCAGTGCTATCGCGGGGGAGGGGTATGGCTACACCTTC	CSAIAGEGYGYTF
TRBD2	TRBJ2-3	TRBV20-1	NA	TGCAGTGCCGTCTTGTCACTAGCGGGTTCAGATACGCAGTATTTT	CSAVLSLAGSDTQYF
NA	TRBJ2-7	TRBV28	many	TGTGCCAGCAGTTTGGGATCAGGGAGATCCCACGAGCAGTACTTC	CASSLGSGRSHEQYF
NA	TRBJ1-2	TRBV28	NA	TGTGCCAGCAGTCCCTTGCGGGGGCTGGAATATGGCTACACCTTC	CASSPLRGLEYGYTF
TRBD1	TRBJ1-1	TRBV4-1	NA	TGCGCCAGCAGCCCAGACAGGGCCCCTGAAGCTTTCTTT	CASSPDRAPEAFF
TRBD2	TRBJ2-1	TRBV6-1	few	TGTGCCACGGGACTAGCGGGAGTTCCTGGGAATGAGCAGTTCTTC	CATGLAGVPGNEQFF
NA	TRBJ2-1	TRBV24-1	NA	TGTGCCACCATGGTACAGGGTTTAAGGGGGGATGAGCAGTTCTTC	CATMVQGLRGDEQFF
NA	TRBJ1-3	TRBV7-9	NA	TGTGCCAGCAGCCAGCAGGGGTTTGGAAACACCATATATTTT	CASSQQGFGNTIYF
TRBD1	TRBJ1-5	TRBV7-3	NA	TGTGCCAGCAGCAAAACCGGGACAGCTCATAGCAATCAGCCCCAGCATTTT	CASSKTGTAHSNQPQHF
NA	TRBJ1-2	TRBV6-2/TRBV6-3	NA	TGTGCCAGCAGAGACGCTACCCTTCCCTATGGCTACACCTTC	CASRDATLPYGYTF
TRBD2	TRBJ2-3	TRBV28	many	TGTGCCAGCCTGCTAGCGGGAGGGCCCACAGATACGCAGTATTTT	CASLLAGGPTDTQYF
TRBD1	TRBJ1-6	TRBV28	many	TGTGCCAGCAGTCTACCGGGACAGCTCCTTTCACCCCTCCACTTT	CASSLPGQLLSPLHF
NA	TRBJ2-3	TRBV20-1	few	TGCAGTGCCCCTCAACCTTCGAGGGGCACAGATACGCAGTATTTT	CSAPQPSRGTDTQYF
NA	TRBJ1-4	TRBV27	NA	TGTGCCAGCAGTTTCGGCCCAGGGTGGACTAATGAAAAACTGTTTTTT	CASSFGPGWTNEKLFF
NA	TRBJ1-1	TRBV19	NA	TGTGCCAGTAGTATAACAGGGCATTCCACTGAAGCTTTCTTT	CASSITGHSTEAFF
TRBD2	TRBJ2-2	TRBV2	many	TGTGCCGGAAGGGGCGGGAGCGAGACCGGGGAGCTGTTTTTT	CAGRGGSETGELFF
NA	TRBJ2-7	TRBV28	many	TGTGCCAGCAGCACCCCGGGGCCGACCATCTACGAGCAGTACTTC	CASSTPGPTIYEQYF
NA	TRBJ2-5	TRBV2	few	TGTGCCAGCGATCGAGGATTTCAGACCCAGTACTTC	CASDRGFQTQYF
NA	TRBJ1-1	TRBV3-1	many	TGTGCCAGCAGCCAAGGGGCAGGGGACACTGAAGCTTTCTTT	CASSQGAGDTEAFF
NA	TRBJ1-5	TRBV12-5	NA	TGTGCTAGTGGTTTGACGCTTGGTAGCAATCAGCCCCAGCATTTT	CASGLTLGSNQPQHF
NA	TRBJ1-1	TRBV19	many	TGTGCCAGTAGTACCTTCACAGGGAGTAACACTGAAGCTTTCTTT	CASSTFTGSNTEAFF
NA	TRBJ1-4	TRBV7-2	many	TGTGCCAGCACCCTCGGGGGTTCGGGTGAAAAACTGTTTTTT	CASTLGGSGEKLFF
NA	TRBJ2-7	TRBV29-1	many	TGCAGCGTTGAAGACCACAGAGACGAGCAGTACTTC	CSVEDHRDEQYF
NA	TRBJ1-1	TRBV19	NA	TGTGCCAGTAGTATCGGACAGATTATGAACACTGAAGCTTTCTTT	CASSIGQIMNTEAFF
TRBD2	TRBJ2-1	TRBV12-3/TRBV12-4	many	TGTGCCAGCAGCTCCGGGACTAGCAAAACCCGCTACAAGAGTGAGCAGTTCTTC	CASSSGTSKTRYKSEQFF
NA	TRBJ2-3	TRBV6-5	NA	TGTGCCAGCAGTTACACAGACACAGATACGCAGTATTTT	CASSYTDTDTQYF
NA	TRBJ1-4	TRBV27	few	TGTGCCAGCAAGGAACCCGGGGGAACTAATGAAAAACTGTTTTTT	CASKEPGGTNEKLFF
NA	TRBJ1-5	TRBV2	many	TGTGCCAGCAGCCCCGGTGGAAACAGCAATCAGCCCCAGCATTTT	CASSPGGNSNQPQHF
TRBD1	TRBJ1-4	TRBV15	many	TGTGCCACCAGGGTCCGGCAGGGGGTTCCAGCTAATGAAAAACTGTTTTTT	CATRVRQGVPANEKLFF
NA	TRBJ2-2	TRBV3-1	NA	TGTGCCAGCAGCCGCAACACCGGGGGAGTAGGCACCGGGGAGCTGTTTTTT	CASSRNTGGVGTGELFF
TRBD1	TRBJ1-1	TRBV6-5	many	TGTGCCAGCAGTTACAGCGGACAGGGGGGCACTGAAGCTTTCTTT	CASSYSGQGGTEAFF
NA	TRBJ1-2	TRBV28	many	TGTGCCAGCAGGGCTGTTAACTATGGCTACACCTTC	CASRAVNYGYTF
NA	TRBJ2-6	TRBV10-3	NA	TGTGCCATCAGTGAAAGCTCTGGGGCCAACGTCCTGACTTTC	CAISESSGANVLTF
NA	TRBJ2-5	TRBV5-1	few	TGCGCCAGCAGCTCACAGGGGGGGAAAGAGACCCAGTACTTC	CASSSQGGKETQYF
TRBD1	TRBJ2-4	TRBV20-1	few	TGCAGTGTCCCCGGTGAGGGGGCGAGCACTCAGTACTTC	CSVPGEGASTQYF